This T cell receptor (beta chain) was identified during a study of shared clonotypes between healthy human individuals. Findings and caveats of the study: The sharing of 4% to 5.5% of naive CD4 clonotypes was seen across a handful of donors.

Replicate PCRs run on sorted subsets employed around 200 ng DNA, some 33,000 T cell genomes. In the authors' workflow: Junction-only sequences without quality scores came from ImmunoSEQ, so filtering differed. TCRdb keeps only in-frame clones here, not all; method: immunoSEQ multiplex PCR. The DNA gave D and trimming, while V, J and clone size come from that table. Counted here are millions of clones, 85% to 95% occurring once; the ten biggest clones make up 0.13%. The CDR3 has 16 residues. V was clipped by 5 bases and J by 6 bases, with 17 bases between them. The germline V gene encodes CDR1 SGHVS and CDR2 FNYEAQ. A word on this clone: Its specificity is unknown.

Input material: naive CD4+ T cells sorted from blood. Subset indicated: CD45RA+ positively selected. The chain combines TRBV7-6 with TRBJ1-6; D might be TRBD1 (5 bases). The sequence came from a man aged 18-30 years in good health. The CDR3 is CASSLSGETVNSPLHF. DNA for the CDR3: TGTGCCAGCAGCCTCAGTGGTGAGACAGTTAATTCACCCCTCCACTTT.